This T cell receptor beta chain was sequenced in a study of human T cells and chemical hapten exposure. About this clonotype itself: Antigen unknown.

As for time point: patch test 1, 2 weeks after DPC sensitization. Treatment given: therapeutic diphenylcyclopropenone sensitization with weekly scalp DPC. This CDR3 is 17 amino acids long. The germline V gene has CDR1 LGHNA and CDR2 YNFKEQ. Trimming removed 0 bases from V and 2 bases from J, with 17 bases in between. Methods used by the authors: Per sample, the median was about 95,000 TCRs, with values from approximately 25,000 to 650,000. MiXCR was run by TCRdb on the RACE reads, yielding one entry per CDR3 protein. TCRdb's processing, not the authors', yielded these V and J calls. The data hold 300,000 to 400,000 distinct CDR3 sequences, with about 7% observed a single time. Study-wide points: Patch test score tracked positively with PT1 expanded TCR counts. Expanded TCRs grouped into significantly more large CDR3 similarity clusters than controls produced. After DPC sensitization, TCRs above 1 in 1000 frequency showed no change.

The sequenced sample was whole blood, obtained in connection with sensitization to the hapten diphenylcyclopropenone (DPC). The clonotype comes from a woman between 18 and 30 years old with alopecia areata. Some clones in this sample may be carry-over from other donors' samples. This chain uses TRBV4-2 with TRBJ2-7; maybe TRBD2 (7 bases). CDR3 DNA sequence: TGTGCCAGCAGCCAAGATCTTGGGCGGGGGCTCACCTACGAGCAGTACTTC. Residues: CASSQDLGRGLTYEQYF.